Below, 11 T cell receptor beta chains from the same sample are listed, as sequenced in a study of blood T cell repertoires in COVID-19. Only in-frame clones appear in the TCRdb table, and some are missing; sequencing was by immunoSEQ multiplex PCR. Seen here are around 300,000 clones, 80% to 90% observed once, and the top ten hold roughly 3.6%. Sequenced sample: peripheral blood. The receptors shown here come from a woman between 40 and 55 years old with acute or convalescent COVID-19.

Notes on this clone: The junction and the germline gene differ at one end; a read error may be behind it. This rearrangement joins TRBV2 to TRBJ1-2, with TRBD1 matching 8 bases. CDR1 SNHLY and CDR2 FYNNEI come from the germline V gene. CDR3 length: 12 amino acids. DNA for the CDR3: TGTGCCAGCAGGGAAGACAGGGGTGGCTACACCTTC. It translates to CASREDRGGYTF.

The chain has TRBV4-1 and TRBJ2-7; possible D gene TRBD2, 6 bases. The CDR3 sequence is 13 residues long. The germline V and J ends were trimmed by 4 bases and 2 bases, with 9 bases remaining between them. Germline CDR1 is MGHRA and CDR2 is YSYEKL. This chain's CDR3 is CASSLAETYEQYV. CDR3 sequence (DNA): TGCGCCAGCAGCCTAGCGGAGACCTACGAGCAGTACGTC.

The chain carries TRBV9 and TRBJ2-1; 7 bases fit TRBD2. The V segment lost 4 bases and the J segment 3 bases; nucleotides outside the gene matches: 1. CDR1 is SGDLS and CDR2 is YYNGEE in the germline V gene. This CDR3 spans 13 amino acids. Here the CDR3 DNA reads TGTGCCAGCAGCTCGGGGGGCTACAATGAGCAGTTCTTC. Residues: CASSSGGYNEQFF. The full variable domain, its missing parts supplied by reference TRBV9 and TRBJ2-1, is DSGVTQTPKHLITATGQRVTLRCSPRSGDLSVYWYQQSLDQGLQFLIQYYNGEERAKGNILERFSAQQFPDLHSELNLSSLELGDSALYFCASSSGGYNEQFFGPGTRLTVL.

The rearrangement uses TRBV4-1 and TRBJ1-2; the match to TRBD1 covers 10 bases. The V and J ends lost 4 bases and 6 bases, in that order; junction bases with no gene match: 5. This CDR3 contains 14 residues. Germline CDR1 reads MGHRA; CDR2 reads YSYEKL. CDR3: CASSRAGTGDGYTF. The CDR3 DNA follows: TGCGCCAGCAGCCGCGCCGGGACAGGGGATGGCTACACCTTC.

The rearrangement joins TRBV19 to TRBJ1-4; TRBD1 matches 7 bases. This CDR3 spans 14 amino acids. Germline assignment: CDR1 LNHDA and CDR2 SQIVND (reference sequence). V shed 5 bases and J 7 bases; nucleotides not matched to a gene: 7. The CDR3 nucleotides are TGTGCCAGTAGTTACGCCAGGGGGTTTGAAAAACTGTTTTTT. Translated, it gives CASSYARGFEKLFF. The entire variable domain, with the rest obtained from reference TRBV19 and TRBJ1-4, is as follows: DGGITQSPKYLFRKEGQNVTLSCEQNLNHDAMYWYRQDPGQGLRLIYYSQIVNDFQKGDIAEGYSVSREKKESFPLTVTSAQKNPTAFYLCASSYARGFEKLFFGSGTQLSVL.

The chain combines TRBV7-8 with TRBJ1-2, with D unclear. Germline V gene sequence: CDR1 SGHVS, CDR2 FQNEAQ. The V and J ends lost 1 base and 4 bases respectively, with 7 bases between them. The CDR3 is 13 amino acids. CDR3 loop: CASSLGPLYGYTF. CDR3 nucleotides: TGTGCCAGCAGCTTAGGGCCCCTCTATGGCTACACCTTC.

The chain combines TRBV19 with TRBJ1-5; tentatively, D is TRBD1 (6 bases). The V gene's germline CDR1 is LNHDA and CDR2 SQIVND (reference sequence). This CDR3 comprises 15 residues. Trimming took off 7 bases at V and 0 bases at J, with 13 bases between the two ends. The CDR3 bases are TGTGCCAGTACAAGACAGGCCTATAGCAATCAGCCCCAGCATTTT. Protein: CASTRQAYSNQPQHF. Full variable domain (rest looked up from reference TRBV19 and TRBJ1-5): DGGITQSPKYLFRKEGQNVTLSCEQNLNHDAMYWYRQDPGQGLRLIYYSQIVNDFQKGDIAEGYSVSREKKESFPLTVTSAQKNPTAFYLCASTRQAYSNQPQHFGDGTRLSIL.

J is TRBJ1-1 and V is TRBV15; TRBD1 is a possible D gene (5 bases). Germline CDR1 and CDR2: LNHNV and YYDKDF (reference sequence). CDR3 length: 14 amino acids. Trimming left V 4 bases short and J 5 bases short, with 14 bases between. The CDR3 nucleotides read TGTGCCACCAGCACCCTGCAGGGAAGGACTGAAGCTTTCTTT. It encodes CATSTLQGRTEAFF.

The rearrangement uses TRBV5-1 and TRBJ1-4; 11 bases map to TRBD1. Germline V CDR1 and CDR2: SGHRS, YFSETQ. The CDR3 consists of 17 residues. J was trimmed by 4 bases and V by 0 bases; bases with no gene match: 5. The CDR3 DNA reads as TGCGCCAGCAGCTTGGCCGGACAGGGGGCGTTTAATGAAAAACTGTTTTTT. Translation gives CASSLAGQGAFNEKLFF. Using reference TRBV5-1 and TRBJ1-4 for the parts outside the CDR3, the full variable domain is KAGVTQTPRYLIKTRGQQVTLSCSPISGHRSVSWYQQTPGQGLQFLFEYFSETQRNKGNFPGRFSGRQFSNSRSEMNVSTLELGDSALYLCASSLAGQGAFNEKLFFGSGTQLSVL.

This rearrangement joins TRBV2 to TRBJ1-1, with D possibly being TRBD1 (6 bases). This CDR3 comprises 13 residues. The V end was cut by 6 bases, the J end by 4 bases, with 12 bases between. Germline-derived CDR1 and CDR2 are SNHLY and FYNNEI. The CDR3: CASRSDRPTEAFF. CDR3 coding DNA: TGTGCCAGCAGATCGGACAGACCCACTGAAGCTTTCTTT.

This clone was picked up a small number of times. This chain's CDR3 is CASSNRPDSGYGYTF. DNA for the CDR3: TGCGCCAGCAGCAACCGACCTGATTCAGGCTATGGCTACACCTTC. The chain couples TRBV5-1 to TRBJ1-2; D remains ambiguous. Trimming shortened V by 4 bases and J by 4 bases, and 17 bases separated the two germline ends. CDR1 and CDR2 (germline): SGHRS, YFSETQ. The CDR3 is 15 residues long.